This entry concerns a single TCR beta chain. The CDR3 has 14 residues. The V and J ends lost 2 bases and 2 bases respectively, with 7 bases between them. The germline V gene encodes CDR1 KGHSH and CDR2 LQKENI. In the authors' workflow: The assay estimated nucleated cells by amplifying reference gene primers. Assay used: immunoSEQ multiplex PCR; TCRdb lists only in-frame clones, some missing. V and J calls and clone size are copied from that table; D and trimming were computed from the DNA. Here the sample spans roughly 100,000 clones, 82% being singletons. The data were obtained in a study of blood T cell repertoires in COVID-19. Study-wide context: The samples span acute and convalescent COVID-19 from the United States, Italy and Spain. Sources were T cells, B-cell-depleted T cells, or PBMCs; the material itself was cDNA or gDNA.

Sequenced sample: peripheral blood. The TCR originated in a man aged 70 or older with acute or convalescent COVID-19. The gene calls are TRBV18 and TRBJ1-5; possibly TRBD1 for D (5 bases). CDR3 residues: CASSPSRGNQPQHF. The CDR3 region has the DNA TGTGCCAGCTCACCATCCAGGGGCAATCAGCCCCAGCATTTT.